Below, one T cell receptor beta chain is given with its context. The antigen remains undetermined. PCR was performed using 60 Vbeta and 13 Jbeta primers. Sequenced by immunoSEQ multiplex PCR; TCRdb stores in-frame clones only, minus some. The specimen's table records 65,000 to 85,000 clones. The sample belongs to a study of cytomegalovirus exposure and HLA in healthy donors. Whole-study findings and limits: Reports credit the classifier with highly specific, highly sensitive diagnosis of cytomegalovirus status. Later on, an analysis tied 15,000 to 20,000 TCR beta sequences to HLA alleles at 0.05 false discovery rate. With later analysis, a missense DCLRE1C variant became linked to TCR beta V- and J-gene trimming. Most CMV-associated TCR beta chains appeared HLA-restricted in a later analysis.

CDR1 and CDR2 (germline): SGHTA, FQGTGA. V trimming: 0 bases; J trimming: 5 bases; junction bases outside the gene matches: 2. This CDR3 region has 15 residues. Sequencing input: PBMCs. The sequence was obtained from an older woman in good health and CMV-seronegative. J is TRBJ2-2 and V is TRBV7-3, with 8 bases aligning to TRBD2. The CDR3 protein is CASSLTAGGTGELFF. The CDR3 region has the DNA TGTGCCAGCAGCTTAACGGCGGGAGGTACCGGGGAGCTGTTTTTT. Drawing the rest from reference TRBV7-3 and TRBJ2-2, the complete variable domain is GAGVSQTPSNKVTEKGKYVELRCDPISGHTALYWYRQSLGQGPEFLIYFQGTGAADDSGLPNDRFFAVRPEGSVSTLKIQRTERGDSAVYLCASSLTAGGTGELFFGEGSRLTVL.